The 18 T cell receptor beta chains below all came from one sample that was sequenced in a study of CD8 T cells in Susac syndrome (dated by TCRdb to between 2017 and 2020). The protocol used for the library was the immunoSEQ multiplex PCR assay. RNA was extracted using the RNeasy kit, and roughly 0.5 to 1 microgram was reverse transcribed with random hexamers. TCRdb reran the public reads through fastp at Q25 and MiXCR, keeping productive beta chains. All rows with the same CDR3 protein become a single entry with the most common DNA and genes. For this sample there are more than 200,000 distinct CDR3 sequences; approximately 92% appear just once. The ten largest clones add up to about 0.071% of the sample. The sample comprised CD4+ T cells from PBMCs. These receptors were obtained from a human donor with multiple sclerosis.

The CDR3 DNA is TGTGCCAGCAGTGAACAGGGGAATCAGCCCCAGCATTTT. Residues: CASSEQGNQPQHF. V usage is TRBV12-3 or TRBV12-4 and J usage is TRBJ1-5; the match to TRBD1 covers 7 bases. The J segment lost 4 bases and the V segment lost 5 bases, leaving 2 bases of the junction unmatched. The CDR3 runs 13 residues.

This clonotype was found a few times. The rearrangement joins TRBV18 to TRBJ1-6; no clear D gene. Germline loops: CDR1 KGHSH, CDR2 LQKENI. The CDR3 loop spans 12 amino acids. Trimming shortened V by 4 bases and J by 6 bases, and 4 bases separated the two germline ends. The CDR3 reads CASSLSNSPLHF. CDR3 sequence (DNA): TGTGCCAGCTCACTGTCTAATTCACCCCTCCACTTT.

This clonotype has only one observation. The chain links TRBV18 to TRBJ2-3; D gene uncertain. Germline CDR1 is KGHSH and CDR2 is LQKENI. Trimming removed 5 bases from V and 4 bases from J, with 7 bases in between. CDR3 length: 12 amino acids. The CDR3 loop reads CASSTRPDTQYF. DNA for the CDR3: TGTGCCAGCTCAACAAGGCCAGATACGCAGTATTTT.

Written as DNA, the CDR3 is TGTGCCAGCAGACAACCGGGACAGACCAACTATGGCTACACCTTC. It encodes CASRQPGQTNYGYTF. The gene calls are TRBV7-2 and TRBJ1-2; 7 bases align to TRBD1. The CDR3 loop spans 15 amino acids. V dropped 6 bases and J dropped 2; count of bases not matched to a gene: 9. In germline, CDR1 is SGHTA, CDR2 FQGNSA.

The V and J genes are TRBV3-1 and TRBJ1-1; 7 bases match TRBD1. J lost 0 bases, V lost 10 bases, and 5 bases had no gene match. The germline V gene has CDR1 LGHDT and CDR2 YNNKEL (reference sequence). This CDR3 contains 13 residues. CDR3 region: CATRQGMNTEAFF. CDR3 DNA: TGTGCCACAAGACAGGGAATGAACACTGAAGCTTTCTTT.

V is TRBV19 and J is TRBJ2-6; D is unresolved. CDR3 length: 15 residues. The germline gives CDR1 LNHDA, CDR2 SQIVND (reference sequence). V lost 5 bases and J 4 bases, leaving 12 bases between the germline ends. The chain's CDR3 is CASSSAGAGANVLTF. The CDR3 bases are TGTGCCAGTAGTTCCGCAGGTGCCGGGGCCAACGTCCTGACTTTC.

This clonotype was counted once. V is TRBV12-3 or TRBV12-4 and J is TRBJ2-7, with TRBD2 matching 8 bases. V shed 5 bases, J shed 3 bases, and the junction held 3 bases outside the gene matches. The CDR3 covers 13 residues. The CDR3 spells CASSPRGGYEQYF. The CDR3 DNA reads TGTGCCAGCAGTCCACGGGGGGGCTACGAGCAGTACTTC.

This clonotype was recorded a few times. DNA of the CDR3: TGTGCCAGCAGTCCGCACGCGGGACAGGTCCCTTACGAGCAGTACGTC. Amino acid sequence: CASSPHAGQVPYEQYV. J is TRBJ2-7 and V is TRBV6-1; 8 positions agree with TRBD1. There are 16 residues in the CDR3. The V segment lost 5 bases and the J segment 4 bases; nucleotides outside the gene matches: 13. Germline CDR1 is MNHNS and CDR2 is SASEGT.

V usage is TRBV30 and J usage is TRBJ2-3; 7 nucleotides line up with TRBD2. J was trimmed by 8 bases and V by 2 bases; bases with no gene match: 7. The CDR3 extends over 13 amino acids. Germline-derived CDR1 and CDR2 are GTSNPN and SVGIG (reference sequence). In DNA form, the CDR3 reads TGTGCCTGGAGTACCAGACTAGCCAGTACGCAGTATTTT. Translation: CAWSTRLASTQYF.

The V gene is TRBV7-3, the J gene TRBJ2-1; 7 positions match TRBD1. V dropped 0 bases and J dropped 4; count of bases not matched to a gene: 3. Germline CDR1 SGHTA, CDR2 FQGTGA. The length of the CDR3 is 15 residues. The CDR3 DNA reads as TGTGCCAGCAGCTTAACGGGGACAGCGTACAATGAGCAGTTCTTC. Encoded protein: CASSLTGTAYNEQFF.

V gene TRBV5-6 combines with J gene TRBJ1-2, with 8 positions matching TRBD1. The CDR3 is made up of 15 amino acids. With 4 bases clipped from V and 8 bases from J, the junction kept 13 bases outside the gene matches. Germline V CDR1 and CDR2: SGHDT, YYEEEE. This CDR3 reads CASSLTGGGSEGYTF. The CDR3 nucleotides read TGTGCCAGCAGCCTTACAGGGGGGGGGTCTGAGGGCTACACCTTC.

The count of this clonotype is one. CDR3 loop: CSVDVRTSGVADTQYF. The CDR3, as DNA: TGCAGCGTTGACGTTCGGACTAGCGGGGTGGCAGATACGCAGTATTTT. V and J are TRBV29-1 and TRBJ2-3; TRBD2 matches at 12 bases. Germline trimming cut 3 bases from V and 4 bases from J; bases unmatched to any gene: 8. Germline assignment: CDR1 SQVTM and CDR2 ANQGSEA. CDR3 length equals 16 residues.

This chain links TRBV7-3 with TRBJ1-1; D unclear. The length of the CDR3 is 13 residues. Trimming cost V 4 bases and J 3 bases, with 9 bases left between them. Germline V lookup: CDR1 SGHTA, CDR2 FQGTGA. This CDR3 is CASSYQRDTEAFF. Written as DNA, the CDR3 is TGTGCCAGCAGCTACCAACGGGACACTGAAGCTTTCTTT.

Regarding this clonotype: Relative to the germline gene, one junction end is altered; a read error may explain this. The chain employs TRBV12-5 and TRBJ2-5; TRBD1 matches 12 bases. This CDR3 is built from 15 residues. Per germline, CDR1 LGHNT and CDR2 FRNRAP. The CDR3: CASGLGQGAGETQYF. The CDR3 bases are TGTGCTAGTGGCTTGGGACAGGGGGCAGGAGAGACCCAGTACTTC. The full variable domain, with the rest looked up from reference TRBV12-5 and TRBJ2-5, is DARVTQTPRHKVTEMGQEVTMRCQPILGHNTVFWYRQTMMQGLELLAYFRNRAPLDDSGMPKDRFSAEMPDATLATLKIQPSEPRDSAVYFCASGLGQGAGETQYFGPGTRLLVL.

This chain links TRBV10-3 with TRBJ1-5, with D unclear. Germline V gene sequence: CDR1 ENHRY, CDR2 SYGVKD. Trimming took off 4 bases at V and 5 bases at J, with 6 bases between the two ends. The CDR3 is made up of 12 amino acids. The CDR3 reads CAISANDQPQHF. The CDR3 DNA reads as TGTGCCATCAGTGCGAACGATCAGCCCCAGCATTTT.

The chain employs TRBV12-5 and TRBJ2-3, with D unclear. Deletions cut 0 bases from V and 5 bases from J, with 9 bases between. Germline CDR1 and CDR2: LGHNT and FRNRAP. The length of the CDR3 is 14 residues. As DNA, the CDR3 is TGTGCTAGTGGTTTGGTACGTGTTGAAGATACGCAGTATTTT. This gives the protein CASGLVRVEDTQYF.

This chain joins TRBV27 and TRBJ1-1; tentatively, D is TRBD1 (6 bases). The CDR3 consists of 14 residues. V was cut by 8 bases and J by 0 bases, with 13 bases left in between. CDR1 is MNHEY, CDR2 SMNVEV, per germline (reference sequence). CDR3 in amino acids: CASPGGPVNTEAFF. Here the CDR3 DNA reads TGTGCCAGCCCCGGGGGGCCAGTGAACACTGAAGCTTTCTTT.

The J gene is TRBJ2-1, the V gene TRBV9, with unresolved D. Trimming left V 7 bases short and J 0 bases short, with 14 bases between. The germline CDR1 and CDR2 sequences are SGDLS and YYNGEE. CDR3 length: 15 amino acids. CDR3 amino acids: CASSPKSSSYNEQFF. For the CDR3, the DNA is TGTGCCAGCTCCCCAAAATCTAGCTCCTACAATGAGCAGTTCTTC.